The sample holds a few counts of the clone carrying this TCR beta chain. The antigen is undetermined. This entry comes from a study of T cells in Graves' hyperthyroidism and ophthalmopathy. At the level of the study: Peripheral blood samples were taken at initial diagnosis, prior to any treatment. Study observations and caveats: Most clonotypes expanded in thyroid above 0.001 were likewise present in blood.

The germline CDR1 and CDR2 sequences are SEHNR and FQNEAQ (reference sequence). V trimming: 5 bases; J trimming: 5 bases; junction bases outside the gene matches: 8. This CDR3 spans 15 amino acids. Researchers amplified the TCR beta CDR3 regions from RNA transcripts. HTBI primers were used for first-round RT-PCR of the TCR CDR3. From the multiplex PCR reads, TCRdb called clonotypes with MiXCR, one entry per CDR3 protein. The sample carries 750,000 to 950,000 distinct CDR3 sequences, about 38% recorded once. A lack of ophthalmopathy progression within 18 months defined stable Graves' hyperthyroidism. Aged 18 to 65, the patients had hyperthyroidism that was newly diagnosed and had lasted under 2 months.

This TCR was sampled from a man aged 18 to 29 with Graves' hyperthyroidism. The specimen was blood. This chain joins TRBV7-9 and TRBJ2-5; 10 bases align to TRBD1. CDR3 DNA sequence: TGTGCCAGCAGCCCAGGGACAGGGGATTTGGAGACCCAGTACTTC. This gives the protein CASSPGTGDLETQYF.